A selection of T cell receptor beta chains follows, all from one sample in a study of blood T cells in healthy people across ages. From the 5' RACE reads, TCRdb called clonotypes with MiXCR, one entry per CDR3 protein. The profile shows some 290,000 distinct CDR3 sequences, 27% of them singletons. Sequencing was performed on blood. These receptors were taken from a woman in her 70s in good health. Both conserved end residues are part of each CDR3. D genes are given only for firm matches. Clone size is shown for a subset of rows, as once, few, many or a class of expanded clone.

NA	TRBJ2-1	few	TRBV5-8	TGTGCCAGCAGCTTTCGCGGGACCGGTTACAATGAGCAGTTCTTC	CASSFRGTGYNEQFF
NA	TRBJ2-7	NA	TRBV28	TGTGCCAGCAGTAGGGGCCAATCCTACGAGCAGTACTTC	CASSRGQSYEQYF
TRBD2	TRBJ2-1	NA	TRBV6-5	TGTGCCAGCAGTTACGGCGGTAGCGGGAGGTTCAATGAGCAGTTCTTC	CASSYGGSGRFNEQFF
NA	TRBJ1-1	few	TRBV29-1	TGCAGCGTTGAACGGTCGGCGGGGAACACTGAAGCTTTCTTT	CSVERSAGNTEAFF
TRBD1	TRBJ1-2	NA	TRBV29-1	TGCAGCGTTGAAACGGCAGACAGGGTTGATGGCTACACCTTC	CSVETADRVDGYTF
NA	TRBJ2-7	NA	TRBV9	TGTGCCAGCAGCGTAGGATACGGGAGCTCCTACGAGCAGTACTTC	CASSVGYGSSYEQYF
NA	TRBJ1-1	NA	TRBV20-1	TGCAGTGCTAGAGATGAGGGGGGCGGCACTGAAGCTTTCTTT	CSARDEGGGTEAFF
NA	TRBJ1-1	NA	TRBV6-6	TGTGCCAGCAGTTTTTTCTCCTCAGGGAGCAACACTGAAGCTTTCTTT	CASSFFSSGSNTEAFF
NA	TRBJ1-2	NA	TRBV20-1	TGCAGTGCAGGATGCCCGGGAGGTTCTGGTGGCTACACCTTC	CSAGCPGGSGGYTF
NA	TRBJ2-1	NA	TRBV20-1	TGCAGTGCTAGCCTTGACTGGAGTACTTACAATGAGCAGTTCTTC	CSASLDWSTYNEQFF
NA	TRBJ2-2	NA	TRBV21-1	TGTGCCAGCAGCGACACCCAGGGGGTCGGTGGGGAGCTGTTTTTT	CASSDTQGVGGELFF
NA	TRBJ1-1	few	TRBV7-2	TGTGCCAGCAGCTTAGCGCCGACGGGGAACACTGAAGCTTTCTTT	CASSLAPTGNTEAFF
NA	TRBJ2-7	NA	TRBV7-9	TGTGCCAGCAGCTCTCACACGGCCAGGGTTTCCTACGAGCAGTACTTC	CASSSHTARVSYEQYF
TRBD1	TRBJ2-7	NA	TRBV14	TGTGCCAGCAGCCAAGAGGCAGGGGGTGGTTACGAGCAGTACTTC	CASSQEAGGGYEQYF
TRBD2	TRBJ2-1	NA	TRBV2	TGTGCCAGCATGAGTGGGCTAGCGGGAGGCAATGAGCAGTTCTTC	CASMSGLAGGNEQFF
NA	TRBJ1-2	many	TRBV13	TGTGCCAGCAGCGCATGGGGAAATCAACACGATGGCTACACCTTC	CASSAWGNQHDGYTF
NA	TRBJ2-3	few	TRBV29-1	TGCAGCGGGAGGGGGGATCATACGCAGTATTTT	CSGRGDHTQYF
NA	TRBJ2-5	NA	TRBV10-3	TGTGCCACCAAAACAGTACAAGAGACCCAGTACTTC	CATKTVQETQYF
NA	TRBJ2-5	few	TRBV28	TGTGCCAGCAGCCCTCCTCTAGCGAACCAAGAGACCCAGTACTTC	CASSPPLANQETQYF
TRBD1	TRBJ1-6	few	TRBV7-2	TGTGCCAGCAGCCGACGGGACAGGGGGACCAATTCACCCCTCCACTTT	CASSRRDRGTNSPLHF
NA	TRBJ2-3	NA	TRBV20-1	TGCAGTGCTAGAGGGGACTTTCCAGATACGCAGTATTTT	CSARGDFPDTQYF
NA	TRBJ1-4	NA	TRBV20-1	TGCAGTGCTAGTTTCGGAGGAATCACTAATGAAAAACTGTTTTTT	CSASFGGITNEKLFF
NA	TRBJ2-7	few	TRBV28	TGTGCCAGCAGTTTTGACCGGAGTACGGTCTACGAGCAGTACTTC	CASSFDRSTVYEQYF
NA	TRBJ2-7	NA	TRBV20-1	TGCAGTGCCAAGCCCCGGGACAAGCCCTACGAGCAGTACTTC	CSAKPRDKPYEQYF
TRBD1	TRBJ1-1	NA	TRBV12-3/TRBV12-4	TGTGCCAGCTCGGGAGCAGGGGGCTGGACTGAAGCTTTCTTT	CASSGAGGWTEAFF
NA	TRBJ2-3	NA	TRBV18	TGTGCCAGCTCACCACCCAGCTTAAGCACAGATACGCAGTATTTT	CASSPPSLSTDTQYF
NA	TRBJ1-4	few	TRBV28	TGTGCCAGCAGTTTGGGCCCCACGGGTGAAAAACTGTTTTTT	CASSLGPTGEKLFF
NA	TRBJ2-7	NA	TRBV28	TGTGCCAGCAGTTCGGGACACGTCTACGAGCAGTACTTC	CASSSGHVYEQYF
NA	TRBJ2-1	NA	TRBV6-5	TGTGCCAGCACAGAACACGGTAAGGGGCAGCAGTTCTTC	CASTEHGKGQQFF
NA	TRBJ2-7	NA	TRBV5-5	TGTGCCAGCAGCTTGGATAGCAGACCAACCTACGAGCAGTACTTC	CASSLDSRPTYEQYF
NA	TRBJ2-2	NA	TRBV5-1	TGCGCCAGCAGCCCAACGGTGGCGAGTACCGGGGAGCTGTTTTTT	CASSPTVASTGELFF